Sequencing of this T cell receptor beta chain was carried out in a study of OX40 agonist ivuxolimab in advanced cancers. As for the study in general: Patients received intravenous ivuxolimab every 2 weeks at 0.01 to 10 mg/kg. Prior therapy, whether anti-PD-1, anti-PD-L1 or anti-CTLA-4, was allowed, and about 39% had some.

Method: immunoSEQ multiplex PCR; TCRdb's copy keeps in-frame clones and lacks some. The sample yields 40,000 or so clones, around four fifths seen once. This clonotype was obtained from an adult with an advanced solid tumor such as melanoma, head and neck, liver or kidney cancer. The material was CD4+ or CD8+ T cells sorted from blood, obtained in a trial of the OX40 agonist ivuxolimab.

Here the CDR3 DNA reads TGTGCCAGCAGCAACAGGGGGTCCCATGGGGAAAAACTGTTTTTT. Protein: CASSNRGSHGEKLFF. This rearrangement joins TRBV28 to TRBJ1-4; the match to TRBD1 covers 8 bases. J gave up 8 bases and V 6 bases, and 11 bases lay outside the gene matches. This CDR3 comprises 15 residues. Germline V gene lookup returns CDR1 MDHEN and CDR2 SYDVKM.